The TCR beta chain under discussion was sequenced for a study of Graves' ophthalmopathy and Graves' hyperthyroidism. The authors amplified TCR beta CDR3 regions from RNA transcripts. Following a first-round RT-PCR that used HTBI primers, a second-round multiplex PCR was carried out. Each CDR3 protein is one row after TCRdb ran MiXCR on the multiplex PCR reads. This table holds about 620,000 distinct CDR3 sequences, about 20% found once. Germline V lookup: CDR1 DFQATT, CDR2 SNEGSKA (reference sequence). The CDR3 has 15 amino acids. This clonotype has only a few counts. One end of the junction is discordant with germline, which a read error may explain.

This receptor was obtained from a woman younger than 30 with stable Graves' hyperthyroidism. Some clones in this sample may be carry-over from other donors' samples. The rearrangement links TRBV20-1 to TRBJ2-4; D is undetermined. The sequencing sample was made of peripheral blood. The chain's CDR3 is CSVSGGVIAKNIKYF. As DNA, the CDR3 is TGCAGTGTCAGTGGTGGGGTGATAGCCAAAAACATTAAGTACTTC.